The next 19 T cell receptor beta chains were all read from a single sample in a study of cytomegalovirus exposure and HLA in healthy donors. 13 Jbeta primers and 60 Vbeta primers were used for the PCR. Profiled with immunoSEQ multiplex PCR; TCRdb holds only in-frame clones, not every one. The sample's table shows 200,000 to 250,000 clones. The source material was PBMCs. All receptors come from a girl aged 2-10 years in good health and CMV-seropositive.

The rearrangement joins TRBV2 to TRBJ2-5; 12 bases fit TRBD2. This CDR3 comprises 15 residues. V shed 8 bases, J shed 5 bases, and the junction held 9 bases outside the gene matches. CDR1 is SNHLY, CDR2 FYNNEI, per germline. CDR3 nucleotide sequence: TGTGCCAGCGGGGGTCTAGCGGGAGGGGGGGAGACCCAGTACTTC. Its translation is CASGGLAGGGETQYF. The full variable domain, rest sourced from reference TRBV2 and TRBJ2-5, is EPEVTQTPSHQVTQMGQEVILRCVPISNHLYFYWYRQILGQKVEFLVSFYNNEISEKSEIFDDQFSVERPDGSNFTLKIRSTKLEDSAMYFCASGGLAGGGETQYFGPGTRLLVL.

The V call is TRBV5-1, the J call TRBJ2-3; tentatively, D is TRBD1 (6 bases). Looked up from germline, CDR1 is SGHRS and CDR2 is YFSETQ. This CDR3 has 15 residues. V was clipped by 0 bases and J by 2 bases, with 10 bases between them. The CDR3 DNA reads TGCGCCAGCAGCTTGGGGGACACCTACACAGATACGCAGTATTTT. It specifies CASSLGDTYTDTQYF.

The DNA of the CDR3 is TGCAGTGCTGCACTTGTACACGAGCAGTACTTC. Its translation: CSAALVHEQYF. This chain links TRBV20-1 with TRBJ2-7; D remains unclear. CDR3 length: 11 residues. V lost 5 bases to trimming and J lost 5 bases, with 10 bases between them. Germline V lookup: CDR1 DFQATT, CDR2 SNEGSKA (reference sequence).

The rearrangement links TRBV5-4 to TRBJ2-5; a possible D gene is TRBD1 (6 bases). V gave up 4 bases and J gave up 0 bases, with 13 bases separating them. This CDR3 is 15 amino acids long. Germline CDR1 SGHNT, CDR2 YYREEE (reference sequence). CDR3 protein: CASSGRDKYQETQYF. The DNA of the CDR3 is TGTGCCAGCAGCGGCCGGGACAAGTACCAAGAGACCCAGTACTTC.

The chain uses TRBV5-6 and TRBJ2-7; 7 bases fit TRBD1. J gave up 2 bases and V 2 bases, and 4 bases lay outside the gene matches. The germline CDR1 and CDR2 sequences are SGHDT and YYEEEE. The CDR3 has 14 residues. In DNA form, the CDR3 reads TGTGCCAGCAGCTTCCCGGGACAGACCTACGAGCAGTACTTC. Encoded protein: CASSFPGQTYEQYF.

The J gene is TRBJ2-7, the V gene TRBV5-1; TRBD2 is a possible D gene (6 bases). The length of the CDR3 is 15 residues. V was pared by 0 bases and J by 5 bases, with 15 bases between. Germline CDR1 is SGHRS and CDR2 is YFSETQ. CDR3 sequence (DNA): TGCGCCAGCAGCTTGGAGGAGGGACGACTCGACGAGCAGTACTTC. The encoded protein is CASSLEEGRLDEQYF.

The chain links TRBV6-1 to TRBJ1-3, with D possibly being TRBD1 (6 bases). Trimming pared 6 bases from V and 9 bases from J, leaving 21 bases between. The CDR3 totals 15 residues. In germline, CDR1 is MNHNS, CDR2 SASEGT. The CDR3 loop reads CASSLATGGVFTIYF. CDR3 coding DNA: TGTGCCAGCAGCTTAGCGACAGGTGGTGTTTTCACCATATATTTT.

This chain joins TRBV7-2 and TRBJ2-3, with TRBD2 matching over 10 bases. After removal of 1 base from V and 2 bases from J, the junction contained 6 bases not matched to a gene. Germline CDR1 reads SGHTA; CDR2 reads FQGNSA. This CDR3 is 17 amino acids long. CDR3 in DNA: TGTGCCAGCAGCTTAGAACTAGCGGGGACATCCACAGATACGCAGTATTTT. Translated: CASSLELAGTSTDTQYF.

V gene TRBV19 combines with J gene TRBJ2-3; TRBD2 matches 7 bases. This CDR3 region has 15 residues. The V and J ends lost 5 bases and 2 bases, in that order; junction bases with no gene match: 7. Per germline, CDR1 LNHDA and CDR2 SQIVND (reference sequence). CDR3 residues: CASSPSSGSTDTQYF. For the CDR3, the DNA is TGTGCCAGTAGTCCTTCTAGCGGTTCCACAGATACGCAGTATTTT. Using reference TRBV19 and TRBJ2-3 for the parts outside the CDR3, the full variable domain is DGGITQSPKYLFRKEGQNVTLSCEQNLNHDAMYWYRQDPGQGLRLIYYSQIVNDFQKGDIAEGYSVSREKKESFPLTVTSAQKNPTAFYLCASSPSSGSTDTQYFGPGTRLTVL.

The genes are TRBV5-4 and TRBJ2-4; D is perhaps TRBD1 (6 bases). This CDR3 has 14 residues. V lost 3 bases and J lost 5, with 12 bases in between. Germline CDR1 SGHNT, CDR2 YYREEE (reference sequence). CDR3 nucleotides: TGTGCCAGCAGCTATCGGGACACAGAAAACATTCAGTACTTC. This translates into CASSYRDTENIQYF.

The chain uses TRBV5-1 and TRBJ1-2; 7 nucleotides align to TRBD1. The CDR3 has 15 residues. CDR1 is SGHRS and CDR2 is YFSETQ in the germline V gene. With V trimmed by 4 bases and J by 4 bases, 10 bases remained unmatched. The CDR3 here is CASSPGTDSPYGYTF. CDR3 nucleotide sequence: TGCGCCAGCAGCCCCGGGACAGATTCCCCCTATGGCTACACCTTC.

The rearrangement joins TRBV27 to TRBJ2-5; D might be TRBD2 (6 bases). CDR3 length: 15 amino acids. The germline V gene encodes CDR1 MNHEY and CDR2 SMNVEV (reference sequence). V lost 7 bases, J lost 4 bases, and 19 bases lay in between. The CDR3 reads CASTSLEAGRETQYF. The CDR3 nucleotides read TGTGCCAGCACCTCTCTCGAGGCGGGACGAGAGACCCAGTACTTC.

The CDR3 reads CASSEGTSGSEQYF. CDR3 sequence (DNA): TGTGCCAGCAGTGAAGGGACTAGCGGGAGCGAGCAGTACTTC. The chain couples TRBV6-4 to TRBJ2-7, with TRBD2 matching 14 bases. CDR1 and CDR2 (germline): MRHNA, SNTAGT. This CDR3 is 14 amino acids long. With 3 bases clipped from V and 6 bases from J, the junction kept 1 base outside the gene matches.

This rearrangement joins TRBV6-6 to TRBJ2-1; 8 bases line up with TRBD2. Trimming removed 6 bases from V and 6 bases from J; junction bases left unmatched: 13. The germline CDR1 and CDR2 sequences are MNHNY and SVGAGI (reference sequence). This CDR3 contains 16 residues. CDR3 amino acids: CASSPGGGRSGNEQFF. CDR3 nucleotide sequence: TGTGCCAGCAGCCCGGGAGGCGGGAGGTCGGGCAATGAGCAGTTCTTC.

The CDR3 reads CASSSLILGSLQPQHF. The CDR3 DNA reads TGTGCCAGCAGTTCCCTTATTCTGGGCAGCCTCCAGCCCCAGCATTTT. The genes are TRBV28 and TRBJ1-5; no clear D gene. V lost 4 bases and J 7 bases, leaving 20 bases between the germline ends. This CDR3 has 16 amino acids. The germline V gene encodes CDR1 MDHEN and CDR2 SYDVKM.

The V call is TRBV29-1, the J call TRBJ1-1; D is undetermined. This CDR3 contains 15 residues. Trimming pared 4 bases from V and 3 bases from J, leaving 18 bases between. In germline, CDR1 is SQVTM, CDR2 ANQGSEA. CDR3 in DNA: TGCAGCGTTGTTCTCCATGGCAGGATATACACTGAAGCTTTCTTT. Translation: CSVVLHGRIYTEAFF. Variable domain in full (rest from reference TRBV29-1 and TRBJ1-1): SAVISQKPSRDICQRGTSLTIQCQVDSQVTMMFWYRQQPGQSLTLIATANQGSEATYESGFVIDKFPISRPNLTFSTLTVSNMSPEDSSIYLCSVVLHGRIYTEAFFGQGTRLTVV.

This chain uses TRBV27 with TRBJ2-3; no clear D gene. Germline CDR1 and CDR2: MNHEY and SMNVEV (reference sequence). V lost 5 bases to trimming and J lost 2 bases, with 8 bases between them. The CDR3 has 13 amino acids. CDR3 bases: TGTGCCAGCAGTCCCCTTTACACAGATACGCAGTATTTT. Amino acids: CASSPLYTDTQYF.

The chain has TRBV7-9 and TRBJ2-5; D unclear. Germline assignment: CDR1 SEHNR and CDR2 FQNEAQ (reference sequence). This CDR3 spans 15 amino acids. V gave up 3 bases and J gave up 2 bases, with 13 bases separating them. The CDR3 DNA reads as TGTGCCAGCAGCTTTCTCAGGTTTGGGCAAGAGACCCAGTACTTC. Amino acids: CASSFLRFGQETQYF.

The chain links TRBV4-1 to TRBJ2-7; weak D call: TRBD1 (6 bases). CDR3 length equals 15 residues. V lost 1 base, J lost 2 bases, and 12 bases lay in between. Per the germline V gene, CDR1 is MGHRA and CDR2 is YSYEKL. In DNA, the CDR3 is TGCGCCAGCAGCCAAGCCTTGGACAGCACCTACGAGCAGTACTTC. Residues: CASSQALDSTYEQYF.